This T cell receptor beta chain originates from a study of T cell changes during pregnancy in multiple sclerosis. Germline lookup yields CDR1 MNHEY and CDR2 SVGAGI. V lost 0 bases and J lost 4, with 6 bases in between. The CDR3 spans 14 residues. Sequencing used immunoSEQ multiplex PCR; TCRdb keeps in-frame clones, though not all of them. The sample lists about 34,000 clones; around 90% were seen once. The gene calls are TRBV6-5 and TRBJ1-4; no clear D. The starting material was CD8+ T cells from peripheral blood mononuclear cells, obtained in the third trimester of pregnancy. The origin of this receptor is a female donor with multiple sclerosis, enrolled in a pregnancy study. CDR3 DNA sequence: TGTGCCAGCAGTTACTCCTCTTTTAATGAAAAACTGTTTTTT. Its translation: CASSYSSFNEKLFF.